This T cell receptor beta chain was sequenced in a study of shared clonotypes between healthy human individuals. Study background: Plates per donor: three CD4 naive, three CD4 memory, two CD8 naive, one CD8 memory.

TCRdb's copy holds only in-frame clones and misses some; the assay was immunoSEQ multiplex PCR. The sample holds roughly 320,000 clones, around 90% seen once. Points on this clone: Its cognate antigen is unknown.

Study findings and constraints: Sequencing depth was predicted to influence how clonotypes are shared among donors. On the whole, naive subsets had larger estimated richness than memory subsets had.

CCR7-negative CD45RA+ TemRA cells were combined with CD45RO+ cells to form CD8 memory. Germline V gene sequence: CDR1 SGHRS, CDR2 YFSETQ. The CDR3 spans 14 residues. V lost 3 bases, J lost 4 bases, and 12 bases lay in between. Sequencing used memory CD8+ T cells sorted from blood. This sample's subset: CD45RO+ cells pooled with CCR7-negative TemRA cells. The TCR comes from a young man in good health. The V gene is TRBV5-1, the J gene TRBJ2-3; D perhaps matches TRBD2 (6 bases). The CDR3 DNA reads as TGCGCCAGCAGCTCGACTAGGCGCTCAGATACGCAGTATTTT. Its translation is CASSSTRRSDTQYF.